The TCR beta chain under discussion was sequenced for a study of radiotherapy plus CTLA-4 blockade in lung cancer listed by TCRdb under 2018. Study-level background: Objective responses occurred in 18% of enrolled patients, and about 33% achieved disease control. Results the study describes overall, beyond this receptor: Increased serum interferon-beta after radiation, together with early dynamic changes in blood T cell clones, were reported to be the strongest predictors of response. After treatment with radiotherapy and ipilimumab, TCR clones that originated in tumors expanded in peripheral blood.

Preparation of the library involved the immunoSEQ multiplex PCR assay. TCRdb's version of the immuneACCESS table is confined to in-frame rearrangements and falls short of the full clone set. An unresolved V gene accounts for under half of the shortfall where checked; the remainder is of unknown origin. A total of 51,000 or so clones appear in this sample, 60% to 80% of them only once. The top ten clones comprise around 10% of the sample. The study evaluated CTLA-4 blockade (ipilimumab) given together with focal radiation therapy in patients who had chemo-refractory metastatic non-small-cell lung cancer. Including the terminal cysteine and phenylalanine, the CDR3 comprises 15 residues. The CDR3 DNA has 45 bases and is translated from base 1. The germline V gene (reference sequence) provides CDR1 MNHNY and CDR2 SVGAGI. The V and J ends are trimmed by 2 bases and 0 bases, leaving 10 bases between them.

As for this clone: Its antigen specificity is not known. Base qualities are not provided; no much larger clone lies one nucleotide away. Additional DNA sequences in this sample encode the identical CDR3.

The chain couples TRBV6-6 to TRBJ1-2, with the D gene too uncertain to name. This clonotype was obtained from a human donor with non-small cell lung cancer who had stable disease on radiotherapy plus ipilimumab. Sequenced material: peripheral blood, taken from a patient treated with radiotherapy plus ipilimumab. The nucleotide sequence reads TGTGCCAGCAGTTACCCAGTTGGGACTAACTATGGCTACACCTTC. It is translated as CASSYPVGTNYGYTF.